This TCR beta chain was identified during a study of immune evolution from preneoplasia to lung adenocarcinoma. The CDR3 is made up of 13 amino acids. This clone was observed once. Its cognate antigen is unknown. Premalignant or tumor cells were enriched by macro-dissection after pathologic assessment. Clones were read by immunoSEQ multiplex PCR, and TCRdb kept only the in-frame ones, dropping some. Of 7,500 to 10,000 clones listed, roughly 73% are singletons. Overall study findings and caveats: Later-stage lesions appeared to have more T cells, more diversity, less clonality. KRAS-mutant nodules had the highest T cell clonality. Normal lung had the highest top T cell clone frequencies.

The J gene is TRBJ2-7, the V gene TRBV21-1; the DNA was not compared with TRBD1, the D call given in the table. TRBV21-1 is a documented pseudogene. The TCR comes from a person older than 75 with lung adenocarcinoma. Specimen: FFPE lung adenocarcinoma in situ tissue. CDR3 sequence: CASSGGSPSEQYF. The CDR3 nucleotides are TGTGCCAGCAGTGGGGGCTCCCCGTCCGAGCAGTACTTC.